This TCR beta chain was identified during a study of cytomegalovirus exposure and HLA in healthy donors. The study, taken as a whole, reports: Previously analyzed data showed that most TCR beta V segments were productive at a frequency of about 87% or about 30%. Donors were assumed by presence/absence analyses to have roughly uniform sequencing depth.

As concerns this clone: Its antigen is as yet unknown.

Germline lookup yields CDR1 MDHEN and CDR2 SYDVKM. Trimming took 7 bases from V and 9 from J, leaving 13 bases between them. The length of the CDR3 is 12 residues. The primer mix had 60 Vbeta and 13 Jbeta primers. Profiled with immunoSEQ multiplex PCR; TCRdb holds only in-frame clones, not every one. The data show about 71,000 clones, about two thirds seen once. This clonotype was sampled from a woman aged 45 to 65 in good health and CMV-seropositive. This sequence joins TRBV28 and TRBJ1-5, with D perhaps TRBD1 (5 bases). Material for sequencing was PBMCs. In DNA form, the CDR3 reads TGTGCCAGCAATGGAGGGGTGGTGCCCCAGCATTTT. It is translated as CASNGGVVPQHF.